Following are 9 T cell receptor beta chains from one sample sequenced in a study of T cell changes during pregnancy in multiple sclerosis. Assay: immunoSEQ multiplex PCR; the TCRdb copy retains only in-frame clones and omits some. In the table there are about 38,000 clones, around 90% of which are singletons. The specimen was CD4+ T cells from peripheral blood mononuclear cells, collected after pregnancy. The receptors here all came from a female donor in good health, enrolled as a control in a pregnancy study.

CDR3 residues: CASSSWGQGGDTQYF. The CDR3 bases are TGCGCCAGCAGCAGCTGGGGACAGGGAGGCGATACGCAGTATTTT. The chain links TRBV5-1 to TRBJ2-3; 9 nucleotides agree with TRBD1. Germline CDR1 SGHRS, CDR2 YFSETQ. This CDR3 has 15 amino acids. The junction had 9 bases not matched to a gene; V was cut back by 4 bases and J by 6 bases.

V usage is TRBV6-5 and J usage is TRBJ1-1; D is ambiguous. Germline CDR1 is MNHEY and CDR2 is SVGAGI. V was cut by 6 bases and J by 3 bases, with 17 bases left in between. CDR3 length: 15 amino acids. CDR3 protein: CASRRAFFGDTEAFF. In DNA, the CDR3 is TGTGCCAGCAGGAGGGCTTTCTTCGGGGACACTGAAGCTTTCTTT.

This chain connects TRBV6-4 to TRBJ2-5; D unclear. V was trimmed by 5 bases and J by 4 bases, leaving 11 bases between them. The CDR3 extends over 13 amino acids. Germline lookup yields CDR1 MRHNA and CDR2 SNTAGT. CDR3 DNA sequence: TGTGCCAGCAGTCCGATCCCAGGAGAGACCCAGTACTTC. This sequence encodes CASSPIPGETQYF.

This sequence joins TRBV10-2 and TRBJ2-7; 7 bases match TRBD1. With 3 bases clipped from V and 3 bases from J, the junction kept 5 bases outside the gene matches. The CDR3 sequence is 14 residues long. Germline loops: CDR1 WSHSY, CDR2 SAAADI. In DNA, the CDR3 is TGCGCCAGCAGTGAAACAGGGGCCATCTACGAGCAGTACTTC. Translated, it gives CASSETGAIYEQYF.

The J gene is TRBJ1-1, the V gene TRBV28; D gene unclear. The V gene lost 6 bases and the J gene lost 1 base, with 15 bases spanning the gap. CDR3 length: 15 residues. Germline lookup yields CDR1 MDHEN and CDR2 SYDVKM. DNA for the CDR3: TGTGCCAGCAGCAGTCTTAGGTCAGGGAACACTGAAGCTTTCTTT. Residues: CASSSLRSGNTEAFF.

V is TRBV6-6 and J is TRBJ1-3; tentative D call: TRBD1 (5 bases). Germline V gene sequence: CDR1 MNHNY, CDR2 SVGAGI (reference sequence). This CDR3 spans 15 amino acids. The V end was cut by 6 bases, the J end by 0 bases, with 12 bases between. CDR3 nucleotide sequence: TGTGCCAGCAGATCTGGACAAAGCTCTGGAAACACCATATATTTT. Translated, it gives CASRSGQSSGNTIYF.

The chain combines TRBV6-5 with TRBJ1-1; D unresolved. Trimming stripped 4 bases from V and 3 bases from J, with 9 bases between. This CDR3 is built from 13 residues. Germline V CDR1 and CDR2: MNHEY, SVGAGI. DNA for the CDR3: TGTGCCAGCAGTTCCCTCTACCACACTGAAGCTTTCTTT. It is translated as CASSSLYHTEAFF.

The genes are TRBV12-5 and TRBJ1-1; no clear D. From germline, CDR1 is LGHNT and CDR2 FRNRAP. The CDR3 consists of 12 residues. V shed 10 bases and J shed 0 bases, with 9 bases lying between them. CDR3 sequence (DNA): TGTGCTACCCGGTCTATGAACACTGAAGCTTTCTTT. Translating it yields CATRSMNTEAFF. Complete variable domain (other parts from reference TRBV12-5 and TRBJ1-1): DARVTQTPRHKVTEMGQEVTMRCQPILGHNTVFWYRQTMMQGLELLAYFRNRAPLDDSGMPKDRFSAEMPDATLATLKIQPSEPRDSAVYFCATRSMNTEAFFGQGTRLTVV.

The sample holds one count of this clone. The V call is TRBV5-1, the J call TRBJ2-1; TRBD1 aligns across 8 bases. CDR3 length equals 13 residues. Germline V lookup: CDR1 SGHRS, CDR2 YFSETQ. Trimming took 5 bases from V and 6 from J; bases not matched to a gene: 4. In nucleotides, the CDR3 is TGCGCCAGCAGACCAGGACAGGGCAATGAGCAGTTCTTC. Its protein is CASRPGQGNEQFF.